The 20 T cell receptor beta chains below all came from one sample that was sequenced in a study of OX40 agonist ivuxolimab in advanced cancers. Produced via immunoSEQ multiplex PCR; TCRdb's table is partial and in-frame only. The sample shows tens of thousands of clones, 75% to 95% of them seen only once. The material was CD4+ or CD8+ T cells sorted from blood, obtained in a trial of the OX40 agonist ivuxolimab. These receptors were obtained from an adult with an advanced solid tumor such as melanoma, head and neck, liver or kidney cancer.

This chain joins TRBV4-1 and TRBJ1-2, with 7 positions matching TRBD1. Trimming cost V 2 bases and J 2 bases; bases outside gene matches: 5. Per germline, CDR1 MGHRA and CDR2 YSYEKL. The CDR3 loop spans 15 amino acids. This CDR3 is CASSQPGTVNYGYTF. The CDR3 bases are TGCGCCAGCAGCCAACCAGGGACAGTGAACTATGGCTACACCTTC.

This chain joins TRBV4-2 and TRBJ1-2; D not resolved. Trimming took off 6 bases at V and 6 bases at J, with 8 bases between the two ends. CDR1 is LGHNA, CDR2 YNFKEQ, per germline. The CDR3 has 11 amino acids. The CDR3 DNA is TGTGCCAGCAGGGACGTAGATGGCTACACCTTC. This encodes CASRDVDGYTF.

The genes are TRBV7-2 and TRBJ1-5; TRBD1 is a possible D gene (5 bases). This CDR3 comprises 14 residues. Germline lookup yields CDR1 SGHTA and CDR2 FQGNSA. Deletions cut 2 bases from V and 3 bases from J, with 8 bases between. The CDR3 reads CASSLLGLNQPQHF. In nucleotides, the CDR3 is TGTGCCAGCAGCTTATTGGGGCTCAATCAGCCCCAGCATTTT.

This clone was counted once. V is TRBV28 and J is TRBJ2-7, with D perhaps matching TRBD2 (5 bases). CDR1 is MDHEN and CDR2 is SYDVKM in the germline V gene. The V gene lost 6 bases and the J gene lost 0 bases, with 9 bases spanning the gap. The CDR3 has 13 amino acids. CDR3 protein: CASRAGSSYEQYF. CDR3 sequence (DNA): TGTGCCAGCAGGGCGGGTTCCTCCTACGAGCAGTACTTC.

This chain joins TRBV30 and TRBJ2-1; D gene unclear. V lost 3 bases and J lost 6, with 12 bases in between. This CDR3 comprises 13 residues. Per the germline V gene, CDR1 is GTSNPN and CDR2 is SVGIG (reference sequence). Written as DNA, the CDR3 is TGTGCCTGGAGGGACCCAAGCCGCAATGAGCAGTTCTTC. Its protein product is CAWRDPSRNEQFF.

The CDR3 loop reads CSVDWGYHEQYF. The CDR3 DNA sequence: TGCAGCGTTGATTGGGGTTACCACGAGCAGTACTTC. The rearrangement uses TRBV29-1 and TRBJ2-7; D is unresolved. Per the germline V gene, CDR1 is SQVTM and CDR2 is ANQGSEA. CDR3 size: 12 residues. Trimming took off 3 bases at V and 5 bases at J, with 11 bases between the two ends.

The chain couples TRBV9 to TRBJ2-7; the D gene is possibly TRBD1 (6 bases). Trimming removed 4 bases at V and 2 bases at J, with 16 bases between. This CDR3 is 15 amino acids long. Germline lookup yields CDR1 SGDLS and CDR2 YYNGEE. This CDR3 reads CASSPQQGIAYEQYF. Written as DNA, the CDR3 is TGTGCCAGCAGCCCTCAACAGGGTATCGCCTACGAGCAGTACTTC.

As DNA, the CDR3 is TGTGCCAGCAGTTGGGACACTGAAGCTTTCTTT. Protein product: CASSWDTEAFF. This chain connects TRBV27 to TRBJ1-1; D gene uncertain. Between the trimmed V and J ends, which lost 4 bases and 3 bases, there was a span of 3 bases. The CDR3 has 11 residues. Germline V CDR1 and CDR2: MNHEY, SMNVEV (reference sequence).

With regard to this clone: The sample holds other DNA sequences that translate to the same CDR3. The chain employs TRBV5-1 and TRBJ2-7, with TRBD1 as a possible D gene (6 bases). V was shortened by 0 bases and J by 0 bases, with 7 bases between the two germline ends. The CDR3 sequence is 14 residues long. Germline values: CDR1 SGHRS, CDR2 YFSETQ. CDR3 loop: CASSLGQASYEQYF. The CDR3 bases are TGCGCCAGCAGCTTGGGACAGGCCTCCTACGAGCAGTACTTC.

The rearrangement uses TRBV28 and TRBJ1-1; D is perhaps TRBD1 (5 bases). Germline V gives CDR1 MDHEN, CDR2 SYDVKM. V lost 6 bases to trimming and J lost 11 bases, with 16 bases between them. The CDR3 is made up of 12 amino acids. For the CDR3, the DNA is TGTGCCAGCAGCATAGGGGTTATTGGGGCTTTCTTT. It specifies CASSIGVIGAFF.

This sequence joins TRBV28 and TRBJ2-3; no firm D call. In germline, CDR1 is MDHEN, CDR2 SYDVKM. V lost 5 bases, J lost 4 bases, and 13 bases lay in between. This CDR3 is 14 amino acids long. This chain's CDR3 is CASSRAGASDTQYF. DNA for the CDR3: TGTGCCAGCAGTCGAGCAGGAGCGTCAGATACGCAGTATTTT.

V gene TRBV5-1 combines with J gene TRBJ2-5, with TRBD2 matching 10 bases. The CDR3 spans 16 residues. The germline V gene encodes CDR1 SGHRS and CDR2 YFSETQ. Germline trimming cut 5 bases from V and 4 bases from J; bases unmatched to any gene: 11. CDR3 DNA: TGCGCCAGCAGTACCCTAGCGGGAGTGAATGGAGAGACCCAGTACTTC. It yields the protein CASSTLAGVNGETQYF.

CDR3 in DNA: TGTGCCAGCAGTTTCTTGCCCGGCGGGACACCTGCCTACGAGCAGTACTTC. Its protein is CASSFLPGGTPAYEQYF. The chain carries TRBV27 and TRBJ2-7; D may be TRBD1 or TRBD2 (6 bases each). Germline CDR1 is MNHEY and CDR2 is SMNVEV (reference sequence). The CDR3 is made up of 17 amino acids. V was cut by 3 bases and J by 2 bases, with 20 bases left in between.

The CDR3: CAWSVSDTIYF. DNA of the CDR3: TGTGCCTGGAGTGTATCAGACACCATATATTTT. The gene calls are TRBV30 and TRBJ1-3; D not certain. The germline gives CDR1 GTSNPN, CDR2 SVGIG (reference sequence). The germline V and J ends were trimmed by 0 bases and 8 bases, with 5 bases remaining between them. The CDR3 is 11 amino acids.

The J gene is TRBJ1-2, the V gene TRBV19; D remains unclear. Germline assignment: CDR1 LNHDA and CDR2 SQIVND (reference sequence). This CDR3 has 14 residues. The V and J ends lost 8 bases and 0 bases respectively, with 13 bases between them. The chain's CDR3 is CASRVSGANYGYTF. In nucleotides, the CDR3 is TGTGCCAGTCGGGTTTCCGGAGCTAACTATGGCTACACCTTC.

This clone was counted a single time. CDR3 protein: CASRLGGGGELFF. The CDR3 DNA follows: TGTGCCAGCCGCCTAGGTGGAGGCGGGGAGCTGTTTTTT. This chain uses TRBV6-1 with TRBJ2-2, with D possibly matching TRBD2 (5 bases). Germline CDR1 is MNHNS and CDR2 is SASEGT. V was pared by 8 bases and J by 7 bases, with 14 bases between. The CDR3 spans 13 residues.

The chain recombines TRBV15 with TRBJ2-7; 7 bases are shared with TRBD1. Germline V gives CDR1 LNHNV, CDR2 YYDKDF (reference sequence). This CDR3 comprises 14 residues. Germline trimming cut 3 bases from V and 0 bases from J; bases unmatched to any gene: 2. CDR3 in amino acids: CATSSRDSSYEQYF. The CDR3 bases are TGTGCCACCAGCAGCCGGGACAGCTCCTACGAGCAGTACTTC.

CDR3 in amino acids: CAWSLRSNQPQHF. The CDR3 DNA reads TGTGCCTGGAGCCTCAGGAGCAATCAGCCCCAGCATTTT. The chain recombines TRBV30 with TRBJ1-5; D not certain. The CDR3 covers 13 residues. V lost 3 bases and J lost 1, with 7 bases in between. Germline V gene data show CDR1 as GTSNPN and CDR2 as SVGIG (reference sequence).

The chain has TRBV28 and TRBJ2-4; 8 nucleotides align to TRBD1. This CDR3 spans 16 amino acids. Germline V gene data show CDR1 as MDHEN and CDR2 as SYDVKM. The ends lost 4 bases at V and 2 bases at J; junction bases unmatched: 7. The CDR3 nucleotides read TGTGCCAGCAGTTCGACAGGGGTCAGGACCAAAAACATTCAGTACTTC. Protein product: CASSSTGVRTKNIQYF. Full variable domain (rest looked up from reference TRBV28 and TRBJ2-4): DVKVTQSSRYLVKRTGEKVFLECVQDMDHENMFWYRQDPGLGLRLIYFSYDVKMKEKGDIPEGYSVSREKKERFSLILESASTNQTSMYLCASSSTGVRTKNIQYFGAGTRLSVL.

Concerning this clone: This same CDR3 is encoded by further DNA sequences in the sample. The chain uses TRBV7-9 and TRBJ2-5; D is possibly TRBD2 (6 bases). V gave up 1 base and J gave up 2 bases, with 8 bases separating them. Germline V gives CDR1 SEHNR, CDR2 FQNEAQ (reference sequence). The CDR3 has 14 residues. The CDR3 sequence: CASSLGGGQETQYF. The CDR3 DNA sequence: TGTGCCAGCAGCTTAGGGGGAGGACAAGAGACCCAGTACTTC. Using reference TRBV7-9 and TRBJ2-5 for the parts outside the CDR3, the full variable domain is DTGVSQNPRHKITKRGQNVTFRCDPISEHNRLYWYRQTLGQGPEFLTYFQNEAQLEKSRLLSDRFSAERPKGSFSTLEIQRTEQGDSAMYLCASSLGGGQETQYFGPGTRLLVL.